These T cell receptor beta chains were read from a single sample in a study of cytomegalovirus exposure and HLA in healthy donors. Sequencing was performed with immunoSEQ multiplex PCR; in TCRdb, only in-frame clones are kept and a portion is missing. The table includes about 170,000 clones, 80% to 90% detected once. The sample comprised PBMCs. The source is a young woman in good health and CMV-seronegative. CDR3s leave out the opening cysteine and the closing phenylalanine or tryptophan.

v_gene,j_gene,CDR3aa
TRBV2,TRBJ1-4,ASSRTDSNEKLF
TRBV4-2,TRBJ2-1,ASSQARSGPAYNEQF
TRBV7-3,TRBJ2-5,ASSLRGVQETQY
TRBV7-9,TRBJ2-1,ASSPHDNEQF
TRBV6-1,TRBJ1-1,ASSRDSMNTEAF
TRBV7-2,TRBJ2-1,ASSTELAGGNEQF
TRBV29-1,TRBJ1-2,SVWTGEGYT
TRBV4-3,TRBJ2-3,ASSPRGESTDTQY
TRBV2,TRBJ2-1,ASSQKRDEQF
TRBV9,TRBJ2-1,ASSVEGVGAGDNEQF
TRBV11-2,TRBJ2-7,ASSLHPTGESYEQY
TRBV4-3,TRBJ2-7,ASSQGRSSYEQY
TRBV2,TRBJ2-3,ASSERATSTDTQY
TRBV4-3,TRBJ2-1,ASSPELETNEQF
TRBV7-8,TRBJ1-2,ASSLLGVPYGYT
TRBV10-2,TRBJ2-7,ASSAGGLAGGPSYEQY
TRBV7-3,TRBJ1-2,ASSLTGQGAYGYT
TRBV11-2,TRBJ2-7,ASSSTATYEQY
TRBV5-5,TRBJ2-2,ASSQDETAELF
TRBV5-4,TRBJ2-7,ASSLDRRYEQY
TRBV2,TRBJ1-5,ASREGSQSNQPQH
TRBV4-1,TRBJ2-7,ASSQDPQRTYEQY
TRBV2,TRBJ1-6,ASSEGRGGSPLH
TRBV27,TRBJ1-5,ASSGYGTFTNQPQH
TRBV7-9,TRBJ2-5,ASSLARLAGEETQY
TRBV6-1,TRBJ1-2,ASSEEWARGYT
TRBV5-6,TRBJ2-7,ASSLGQGIGEQY
TRBV7-9,TRBJ2-7,ASSPYRGVNYEQY
TRBV27,TRBJ2-6,ASSLGFLTSGANVLT
TRBV5-1,TRBJ2-5,ASSLFRGKSGETQY